In its sample, the clone carrying this T cell receptor beta chain was seen a few times. TCRdb analysed the RT-PCR reads with MiXCR anew, one entry per CDR3 protein. The table lists about 680,000 distinct CDR3 sequences, approximately 15% of them singletons. Trimming pared 3 bases from V and 6 bases from J, leaving 14 bases between. Germline V gives CDR1 MNHEY, CDR2 SMNVEV (reference sequence). This CDR3 has 14 residues. The sample consisted of memory CD4+ T cells from blood. This sequence originates from a female donor in good health, serving as a healthy control. The rearrangement uses TRBV27 and TRBJ1-2, with D hard to call. CDR3 sequence: CASSFSSGDNGYTF. In DNA, the CDR3 is TGTGCCAGCAGTTTCTCCTCCGGGGATAATGGCTACACCTTC.